This TCR beta chain comes out of a study of blood T cell repertoires in COVID-19. Original data processing: Scientists estimated how many nucleated cells there were by amplifying reference gene primers. Method: immunoSEQ multiplex PCR; TCRdb's copy keeps in-frame clones and lacks some. V and J calls and clone size are given by that table; D and trimming were obtained from the DNA. The profile shows some 120,000 clones, roughly four fifths of them singletons. The J segment lost 5 bases and the V segment lost 5 bases, leaving 4 bases of the junction unmatched. The CDR3 sequence is 13 residues long. Germline V CDR1 and CDR2: LNHDA, SQIVND (reference sequence).

Sequences were obtained from peripheral blood. The receptor was derived from an older woman with acute or convalescent COVID-19. The chain employs TRBV19 and TRBJ2-5; 8 nucleotides line up with TRBD1. CDR3 amino acids: CASSSGGRETQYF. DNA of the CDR3: TGTGCCAGTAGTTCAGGGGGCCGGGAGACCCAGTACTTC.